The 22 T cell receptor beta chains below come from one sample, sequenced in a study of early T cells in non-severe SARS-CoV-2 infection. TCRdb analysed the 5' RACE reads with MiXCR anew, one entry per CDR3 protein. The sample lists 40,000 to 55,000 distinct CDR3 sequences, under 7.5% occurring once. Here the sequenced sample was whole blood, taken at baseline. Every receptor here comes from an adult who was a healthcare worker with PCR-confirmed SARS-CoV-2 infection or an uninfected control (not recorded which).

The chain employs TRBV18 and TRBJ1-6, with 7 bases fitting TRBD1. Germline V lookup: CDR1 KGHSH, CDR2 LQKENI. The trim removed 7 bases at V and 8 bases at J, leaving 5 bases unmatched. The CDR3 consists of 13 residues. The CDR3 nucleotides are TGTGCCAGCTGGGACAGAACGGATTCACCCCTCCACTTT. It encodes CASWDRTDSPLHF.

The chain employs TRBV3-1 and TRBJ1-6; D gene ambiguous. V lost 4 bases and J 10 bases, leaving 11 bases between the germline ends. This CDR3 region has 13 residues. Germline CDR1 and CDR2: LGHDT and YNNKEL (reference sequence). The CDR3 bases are TGTGCCAGCAGCCGCCGGACCGGCTCACCCCTCCACTTT. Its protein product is CASSRRTGSPLHF.

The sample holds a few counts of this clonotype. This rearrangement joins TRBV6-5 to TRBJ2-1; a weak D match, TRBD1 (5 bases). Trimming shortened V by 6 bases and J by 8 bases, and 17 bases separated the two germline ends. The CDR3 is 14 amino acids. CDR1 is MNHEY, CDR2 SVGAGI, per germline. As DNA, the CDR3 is TGTGCCAGCAGCTTCGGTAGGGGTGACGATGAGCAGTTCTTC. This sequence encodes CASSFGRGDDEQFF.

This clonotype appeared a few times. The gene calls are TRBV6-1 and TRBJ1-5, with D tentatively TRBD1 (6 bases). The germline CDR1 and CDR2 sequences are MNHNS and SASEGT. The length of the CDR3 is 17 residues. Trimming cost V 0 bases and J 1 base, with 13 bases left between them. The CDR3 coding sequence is TGTGCCAGCAGTGAAGCGCATGGAGGGGGAAGCAATCAGCCCCAGCATTTT. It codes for CASSEAHGGGSNQPQHF.

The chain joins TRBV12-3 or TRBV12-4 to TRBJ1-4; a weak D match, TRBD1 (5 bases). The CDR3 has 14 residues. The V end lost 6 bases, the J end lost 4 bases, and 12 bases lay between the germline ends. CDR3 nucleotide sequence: TGTGCCAGCAGCCCGGGACGGATTAATGAAAAACTGTTTTTT. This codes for CASSPGRINEKLFF.

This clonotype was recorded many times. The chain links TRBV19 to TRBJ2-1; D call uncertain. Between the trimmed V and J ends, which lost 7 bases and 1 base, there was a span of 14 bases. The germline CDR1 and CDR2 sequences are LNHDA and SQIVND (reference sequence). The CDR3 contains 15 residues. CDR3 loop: CASTGGSQSYNEQFF. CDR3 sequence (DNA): TGTGCCAGTACGGGTGGAAGCCAGTCCTACAATGAGCAGTTCTTC.

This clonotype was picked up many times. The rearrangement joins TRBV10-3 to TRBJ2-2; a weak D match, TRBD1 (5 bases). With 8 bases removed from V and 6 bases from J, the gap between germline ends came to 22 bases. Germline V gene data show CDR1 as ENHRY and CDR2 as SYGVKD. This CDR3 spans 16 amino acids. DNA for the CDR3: TGTGCCATCCCCGCCGGGCGTCTACAGGCAGCCGGGGAGCTGTTTTTT. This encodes CAIPAGRLQAAGELFF.

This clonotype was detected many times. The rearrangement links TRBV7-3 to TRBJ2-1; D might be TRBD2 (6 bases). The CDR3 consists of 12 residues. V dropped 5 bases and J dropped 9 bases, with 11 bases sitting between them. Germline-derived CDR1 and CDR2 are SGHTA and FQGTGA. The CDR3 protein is CASSVGAGEQFF. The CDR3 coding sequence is TGTGCCAGCAGCGTTGGAGCGGGTGAGCAGTTCTTC. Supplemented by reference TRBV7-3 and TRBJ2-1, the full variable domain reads GAGVSQTPSNKVTEKGKYVELRCDPISGHTALYWYRQSLGQGPEFLIYFQGTGAADDSGLPNDRFFAVRPEGSVSTLKIQRTERGDSAVYLCASSVGAGEQFFGPGTRLTVL.

The CDR3 region has the DNA TGTGCCAGCAGTTCGGGACTAGCGGGGAGAGAGACCCAGTACTTC. This sequence encodes CASSSGLAGRETQYF. V gene TRBV11-2 combines with J gene TRBJ2-5, with 13 bases matching TRBD2. V trimming: 6 bases; J trimming: 4 bases; junction bases outside the gene matches: 5. Germline assignment: CDR1 SGHAT and CDR2 FQNNGV. The CDR3 covers 15 residues.

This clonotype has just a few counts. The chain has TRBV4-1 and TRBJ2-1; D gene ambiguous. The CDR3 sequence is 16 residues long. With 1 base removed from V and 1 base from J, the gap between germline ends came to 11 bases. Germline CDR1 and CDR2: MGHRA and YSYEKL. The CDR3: CASSQVSERSYNEQFF. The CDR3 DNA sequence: TGCGCCAGCAGCCAAGTTAGTGAAAGATCCTACAATGAGCAGTTCTTC.

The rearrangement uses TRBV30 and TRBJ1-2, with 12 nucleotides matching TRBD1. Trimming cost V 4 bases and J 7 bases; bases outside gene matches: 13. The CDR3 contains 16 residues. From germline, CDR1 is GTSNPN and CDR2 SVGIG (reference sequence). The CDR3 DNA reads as TGTGCCTGGATGGGACAGGGGGCCCTTTCTTTTAGTGGCTACACCTTC. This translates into CAWMGQGALSFSGYTF.

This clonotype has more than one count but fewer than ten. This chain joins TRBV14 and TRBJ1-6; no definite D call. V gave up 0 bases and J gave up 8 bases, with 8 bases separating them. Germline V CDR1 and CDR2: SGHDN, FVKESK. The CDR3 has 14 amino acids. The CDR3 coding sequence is TGTGCCAGCAGCCAAGATCAACGATATTCACCCCTCCACTTT. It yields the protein CASSQDQRYSPLHF. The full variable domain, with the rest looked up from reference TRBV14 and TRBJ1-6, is EAGVTQFPSHSVIEKGQTVTLRCDPISGHDNLYWYRRVMGKEIKFLLHFVKESKQDESGMPNNRFLAERTGGTYSTLKVQPAELEDSGVYFCASSQDQRYSPLHFGNGTRLTVT.

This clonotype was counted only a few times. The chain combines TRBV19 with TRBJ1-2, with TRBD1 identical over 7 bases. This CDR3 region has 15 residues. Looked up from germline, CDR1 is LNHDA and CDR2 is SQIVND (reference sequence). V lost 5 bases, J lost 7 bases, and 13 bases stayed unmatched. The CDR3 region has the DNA TGTGCCAGTAGTTCCTCCCGGACAGGAAGTCGTGGCTACACCTTC. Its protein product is CASSSSRTGSRGYTF. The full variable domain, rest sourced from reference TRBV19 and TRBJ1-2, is DGGITQSPKYLFRKEGQNVTLSCEQNLNHDAMYWYRQDPGQGLRLIYYSQIVNDFQKGDIAEGYSVSREKKESFPLTVTSAQKNPTAFYLCASSSSRTGSRGYTFGSGTRLTVV.

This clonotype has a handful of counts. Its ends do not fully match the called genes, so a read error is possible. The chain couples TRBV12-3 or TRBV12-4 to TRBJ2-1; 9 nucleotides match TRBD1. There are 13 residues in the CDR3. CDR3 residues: CASTLRGDRVRLF. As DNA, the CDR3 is TGTGCCAGCACCCTTAGAGGGGACAGGGTAAGGCTCTTC.

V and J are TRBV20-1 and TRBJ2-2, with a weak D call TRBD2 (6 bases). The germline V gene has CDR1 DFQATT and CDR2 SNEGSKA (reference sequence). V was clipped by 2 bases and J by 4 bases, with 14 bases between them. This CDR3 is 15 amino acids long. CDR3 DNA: TGCAGTGCTAGAAAGACTAGTTCGGGCACCGGGGAGCTGTTTTTT. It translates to CSARKTSSGTGELFF.

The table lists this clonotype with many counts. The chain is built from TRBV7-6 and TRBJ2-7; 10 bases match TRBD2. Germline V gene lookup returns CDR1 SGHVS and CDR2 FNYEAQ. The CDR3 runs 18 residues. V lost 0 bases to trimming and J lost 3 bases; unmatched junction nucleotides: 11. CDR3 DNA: TGTGCCAGCAGCTTAGCTGCCAGCGGGGGGGGATATGACTACGAGCAGTACTTC. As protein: CASSLAASGGGYDYEQYF.

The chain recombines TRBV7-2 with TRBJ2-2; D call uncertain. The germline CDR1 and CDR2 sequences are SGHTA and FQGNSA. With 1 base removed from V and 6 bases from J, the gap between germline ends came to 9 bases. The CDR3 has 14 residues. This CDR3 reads CASSLEYVAGELFF. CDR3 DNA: TGTGCCAGCAGCTTAGAGTATGTGGCCGGGGAGCTGTTTTTT.

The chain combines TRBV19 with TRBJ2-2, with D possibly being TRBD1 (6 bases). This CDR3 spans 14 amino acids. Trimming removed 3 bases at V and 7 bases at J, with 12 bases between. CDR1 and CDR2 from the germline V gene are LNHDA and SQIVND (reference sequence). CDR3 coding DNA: TGTGCCAGTAGTATTCAGGGGACGGGCGGGGAGCTGTTTTTT. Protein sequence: CASSIQGTGGELFF.

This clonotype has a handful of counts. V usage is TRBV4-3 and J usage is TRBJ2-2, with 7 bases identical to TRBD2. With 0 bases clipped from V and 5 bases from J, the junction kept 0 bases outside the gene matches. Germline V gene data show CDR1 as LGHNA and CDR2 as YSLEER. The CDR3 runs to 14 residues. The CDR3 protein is CASSQEGGTGELFF. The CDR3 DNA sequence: TGCGCCAGCAGCCAAGAGGGGGGGACCGGGGAGCTGTTTTTT.

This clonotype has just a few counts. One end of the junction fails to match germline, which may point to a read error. The CDR3 here is CASSPSGSSENTIYF. The DNA of the CDR3 is TGTGCCAGCAGCCCCTCCGGCAGCTCTGAAAACACCATATATTTT. The V call is TRBV6-6, the J call TRBJ1-3; D unresolved. Germline V gene data show CDR1 as MNHNY and CDR2 as SVGAGI (reference sequence). The CDR3 runs to 15 residues.

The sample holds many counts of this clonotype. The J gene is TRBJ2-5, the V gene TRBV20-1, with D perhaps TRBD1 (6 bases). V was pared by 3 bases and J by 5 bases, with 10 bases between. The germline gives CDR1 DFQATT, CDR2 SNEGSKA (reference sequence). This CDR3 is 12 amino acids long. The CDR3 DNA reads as TGCAGTGCTAGGGGACAATGGGAGACCCAGTACTTC. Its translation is CSARGQWETQYF.

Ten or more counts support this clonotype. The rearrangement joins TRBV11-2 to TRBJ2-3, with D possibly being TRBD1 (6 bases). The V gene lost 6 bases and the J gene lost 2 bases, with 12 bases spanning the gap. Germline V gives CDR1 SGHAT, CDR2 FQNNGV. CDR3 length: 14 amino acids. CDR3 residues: CASRGQFPTDTQYF. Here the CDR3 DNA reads TGTGCCAGCAGAGGACAGTTCCCCACAGATACGCAGTATTTT.